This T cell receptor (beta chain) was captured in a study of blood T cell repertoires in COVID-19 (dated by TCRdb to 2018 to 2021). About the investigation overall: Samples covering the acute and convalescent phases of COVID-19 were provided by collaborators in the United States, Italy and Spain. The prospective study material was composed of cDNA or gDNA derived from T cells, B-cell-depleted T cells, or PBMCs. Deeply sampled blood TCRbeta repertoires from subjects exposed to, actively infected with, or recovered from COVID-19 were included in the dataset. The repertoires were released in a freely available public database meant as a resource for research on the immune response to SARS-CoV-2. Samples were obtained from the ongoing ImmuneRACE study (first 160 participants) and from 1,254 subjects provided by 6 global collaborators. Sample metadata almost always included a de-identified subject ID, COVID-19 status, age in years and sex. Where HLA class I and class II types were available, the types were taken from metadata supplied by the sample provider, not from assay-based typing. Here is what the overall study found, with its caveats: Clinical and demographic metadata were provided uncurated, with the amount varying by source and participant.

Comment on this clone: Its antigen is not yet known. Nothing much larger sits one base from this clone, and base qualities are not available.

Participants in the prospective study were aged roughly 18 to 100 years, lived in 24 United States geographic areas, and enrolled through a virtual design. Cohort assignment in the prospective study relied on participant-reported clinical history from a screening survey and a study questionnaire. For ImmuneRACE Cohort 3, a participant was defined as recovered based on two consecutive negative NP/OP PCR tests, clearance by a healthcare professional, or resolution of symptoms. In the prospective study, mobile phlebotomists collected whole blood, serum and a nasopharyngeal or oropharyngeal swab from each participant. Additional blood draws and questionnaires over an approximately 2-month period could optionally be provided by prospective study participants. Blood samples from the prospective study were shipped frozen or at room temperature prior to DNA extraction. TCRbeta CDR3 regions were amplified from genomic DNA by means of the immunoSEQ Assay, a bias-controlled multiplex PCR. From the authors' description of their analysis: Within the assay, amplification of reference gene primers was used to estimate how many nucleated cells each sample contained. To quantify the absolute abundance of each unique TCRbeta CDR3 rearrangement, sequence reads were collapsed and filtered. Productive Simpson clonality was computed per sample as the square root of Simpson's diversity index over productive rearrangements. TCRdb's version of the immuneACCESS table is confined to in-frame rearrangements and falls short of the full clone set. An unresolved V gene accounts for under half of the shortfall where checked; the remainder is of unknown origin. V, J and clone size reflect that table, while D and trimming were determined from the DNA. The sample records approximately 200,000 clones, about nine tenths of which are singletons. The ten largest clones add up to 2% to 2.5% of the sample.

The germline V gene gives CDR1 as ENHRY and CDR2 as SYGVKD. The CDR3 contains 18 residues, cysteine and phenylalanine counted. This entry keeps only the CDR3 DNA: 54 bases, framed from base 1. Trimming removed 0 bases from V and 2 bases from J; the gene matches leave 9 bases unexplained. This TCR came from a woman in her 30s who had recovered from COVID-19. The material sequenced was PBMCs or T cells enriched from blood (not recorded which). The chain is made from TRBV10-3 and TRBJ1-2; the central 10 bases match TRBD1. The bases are TGTGCCATCAGTGAGTCAGGTGTTAGGGGACAGGGGAACTATGGCTACACCTTC. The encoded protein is CAISESGVRGQGNYGYTF.